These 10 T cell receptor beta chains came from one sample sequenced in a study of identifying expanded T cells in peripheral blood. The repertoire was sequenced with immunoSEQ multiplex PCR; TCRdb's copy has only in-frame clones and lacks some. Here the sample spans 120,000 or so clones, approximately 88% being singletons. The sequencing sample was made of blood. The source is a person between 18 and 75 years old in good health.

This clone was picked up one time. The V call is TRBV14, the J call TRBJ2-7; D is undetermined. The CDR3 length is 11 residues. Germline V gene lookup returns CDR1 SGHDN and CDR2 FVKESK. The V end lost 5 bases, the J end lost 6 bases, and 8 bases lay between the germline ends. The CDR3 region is CASSSYGEQYF. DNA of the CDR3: TGTGCCAGCAGCTCCTACGGCGAGCAGTACTTC.

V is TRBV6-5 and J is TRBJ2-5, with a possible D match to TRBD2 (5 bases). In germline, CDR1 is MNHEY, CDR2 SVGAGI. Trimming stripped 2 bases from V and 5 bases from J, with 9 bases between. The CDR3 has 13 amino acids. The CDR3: CASSYNQRETQYF. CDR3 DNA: TGTGCCAGCAGTTACAACCAGCGGGAGACCCAGTACTTC.

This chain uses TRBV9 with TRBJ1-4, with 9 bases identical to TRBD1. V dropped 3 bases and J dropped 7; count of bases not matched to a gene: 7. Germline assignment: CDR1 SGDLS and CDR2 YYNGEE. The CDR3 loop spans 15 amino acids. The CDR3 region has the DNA TGTGCCAGCAGCGCGGTGGGGACAGGGCCTGAAAAACTGTTTTTT. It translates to CASSAVGTGPEKLFF.

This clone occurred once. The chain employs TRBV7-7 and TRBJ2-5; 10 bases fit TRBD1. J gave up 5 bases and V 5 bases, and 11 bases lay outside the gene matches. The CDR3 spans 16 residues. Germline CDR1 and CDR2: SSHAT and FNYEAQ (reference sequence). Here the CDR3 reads CASSPGSGQGGETQYF. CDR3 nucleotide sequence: TGTGCCAGCAGCCCAGGATCTGGACAGGGGGGGGAGACCCAGTACTTC.

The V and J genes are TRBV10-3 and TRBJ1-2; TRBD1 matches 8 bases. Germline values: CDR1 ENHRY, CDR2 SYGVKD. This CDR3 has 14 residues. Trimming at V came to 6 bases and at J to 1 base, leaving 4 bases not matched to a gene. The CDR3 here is CAISRTGYNYGYTF. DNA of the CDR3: TGTGCCATCAGCCGGACAGGGTATAACTATGGCTACACCTTC.

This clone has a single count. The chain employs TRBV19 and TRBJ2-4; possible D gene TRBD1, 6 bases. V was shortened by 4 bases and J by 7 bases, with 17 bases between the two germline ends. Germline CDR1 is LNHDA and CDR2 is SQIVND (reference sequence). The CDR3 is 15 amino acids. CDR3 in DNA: TGTGCCAGTAGTAGCATGACAGGCGGAACGAACATTCAGTACTTC. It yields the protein CASSSMTGGTNIQYF.

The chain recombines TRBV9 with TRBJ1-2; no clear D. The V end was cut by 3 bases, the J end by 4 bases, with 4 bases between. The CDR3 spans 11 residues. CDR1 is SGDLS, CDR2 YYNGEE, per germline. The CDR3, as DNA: TGTGCCAGCAGCGCCTTCTATGGCTACACCTTC. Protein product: CASSAFYGYTF.

CDR3 bases: TGTGCCAGCAGGGGATTGTCCGGGGAGCTGTTTTTT. Amino acid sequence: CASRGLSGELFF. V is TRBV6-1 and J is TRBJ2-2; D is unclear. V was pared by 6 bases and J by 6 bases, with 8 bases between. CDR3 size: 12 residues. Germline CDR1 reads MNHNS; CDR2 reads SASEGT.

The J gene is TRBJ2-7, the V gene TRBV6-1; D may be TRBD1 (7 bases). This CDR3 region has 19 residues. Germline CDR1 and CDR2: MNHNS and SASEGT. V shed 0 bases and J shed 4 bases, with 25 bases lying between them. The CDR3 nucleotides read TGTGCCAGCAGTGAAGCTGCGGGACAGTTACTTGCTTTATCTTACGAGCAGTACTTC. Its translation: CASSEAAGQLLALSYEQYF.

CDR3 in amino acids: CATGGNTEAFF. CDR3 nucleotides: TGTGCCACCGGGGGCAACACTGAAGCTTTCTTT. The chain links TRBV27 to TRBJ1-1, with D possibly matching TRBD1 (6 bases). Germline CDR1 reads MNHEY; CDR2 reads SMNVEV (reference sequence). V was cut by 10 bases and J by 2 bases, with 8 bases left in between. The CDR3 consists of 11 residues.